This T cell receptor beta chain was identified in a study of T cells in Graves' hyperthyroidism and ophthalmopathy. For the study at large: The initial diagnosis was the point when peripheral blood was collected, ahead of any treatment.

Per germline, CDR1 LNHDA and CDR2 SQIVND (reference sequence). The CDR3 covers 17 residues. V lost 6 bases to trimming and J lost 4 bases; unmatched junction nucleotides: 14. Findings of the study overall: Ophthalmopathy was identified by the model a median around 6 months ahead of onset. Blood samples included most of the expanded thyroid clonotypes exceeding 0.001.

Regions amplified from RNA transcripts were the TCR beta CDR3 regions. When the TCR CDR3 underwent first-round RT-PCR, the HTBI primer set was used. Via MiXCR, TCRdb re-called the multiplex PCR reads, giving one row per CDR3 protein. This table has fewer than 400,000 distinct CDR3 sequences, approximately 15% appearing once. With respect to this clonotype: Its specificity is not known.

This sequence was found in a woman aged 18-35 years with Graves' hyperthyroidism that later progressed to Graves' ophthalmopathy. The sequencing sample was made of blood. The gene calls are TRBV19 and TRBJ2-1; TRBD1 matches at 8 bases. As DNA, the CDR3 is TGTGCCAGTAGCCAGGGGGCTAGCGTCGAGAGGTACAATGAGCAGTTCTTC. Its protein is CASSQGASVERYNEQFF.